This entry concerns a single T cell receptor beta chain. There is no known antigen for this receptor. There are no base qualities to consult, and no much larger clone falls within one base. The CDR3, from cysteine to phenylalanine, totals 13 residues. Just CDR3 DNA is preserved here, 39 bases in frame from base 1. V loses 4 bases, J loses 2 bases, and the germline ends lie 8 bases apart. The germline V gene encodes CDR1 MNHEY and CDR2 SVGAGI. TCRbeta CDR3 regions were amplified from genomic DNA using the immunoSEQ Assay, a bias-controlled multiplex PCR. On the authors' methods: Within the assay, amplification of reference gene primers was used to estimate how many nucleated cells each sample contained. To quantify the absolute abundance of each unique TCRbeta CDR3 rearrangement, sequence reads were collapsed and filtered. For each sample, productive Simpson clonality was calculated as the square root of Simpson's diversity index across productive rearrangements. Drawn from immuneACCESS, this table holds only the in-frame rearrangements with V and J called that TCRdb kept. Clones are partly lost; checked studies trace under half to an unresolved V gene and leave the rest unexplained. That table supplies the V and J calls and clone size; D and trimming were determined from the DNA. The sample table records around 200,000 clones; 84% of these occur just once. Of the sample, 14% is held by the ten largest clones.

The record originates from a study of blood T cell repertoires in COVID-19 (dated by TCRdb to 2018 to 2020). Describing the broader study: Collaborator samples came from the United States, Italy and Spain and covered acute and convalescent phases of COVID-19. The repertoires were made available in a free public database intended to serve as a resource for research on the immune response to SARS-CoV-2. Sample metadata almost always included a de-identified subject ID, COVID-19 status, age in years and sex. The prospective study material was composed of cDNA or gDNA derived from T cells, B-cell-depleted T cells, or PBMCs. The samples were drawn from two sources: the first 160 participants of the ongoing ImmuneRACE study, and 1,200 or so subjects contributed by 6 global collaborators. Deeply sampled blood TCRbeta repertoires from subjects exposed to, actively infected with, or recovered from COVID-19 were included in the dataset. Where available, HLA class I and class II types were obtained from metadata supplied by the sample provider rather than from assay-based typing.

The paper's findings and limits, for the study overall: The amount of clinical and demographic metadata varied by source and participant and was provided uncurated.

In Seattle, one collaborating source enrolled patients while the infection was active and tracked those patients longitudinally over the course of disease. Each collaborating institution followed its own protocols to collect whole blood in K2EDTA tubes. For TCRbeta analysis, collaborators shipped samples in one of three forms: frozen whole blood, isolated PBMCs, or DNA extracted from either of those sample types. The receptor was isolated from a woman aged 70-85 years with COVID-19, enrolled during active disease. The sequenced material came from peripheral blood. Rearrangement joined TRBV6-5 to TRBJ1-2, and perhaps TRBD1 as D gene, on 5 matching bases. The DNA reads TGTGCCAGCAGTTTTAGACAGAACTATGGCTACACCTTC. Translated, this is CASSFRQNYGYTF.